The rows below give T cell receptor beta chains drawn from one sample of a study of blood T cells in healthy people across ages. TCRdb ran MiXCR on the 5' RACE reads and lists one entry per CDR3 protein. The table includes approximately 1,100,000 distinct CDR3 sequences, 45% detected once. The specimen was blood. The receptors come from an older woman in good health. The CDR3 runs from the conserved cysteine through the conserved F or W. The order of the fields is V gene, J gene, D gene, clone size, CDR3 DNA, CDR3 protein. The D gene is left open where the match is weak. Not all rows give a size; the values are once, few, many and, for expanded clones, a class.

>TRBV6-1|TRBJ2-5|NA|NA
TGTGCCAGTTACCCCCGGGACAAAGGCCGAGAGACCCAGTACTTC
CASYPRDKGRETQYF
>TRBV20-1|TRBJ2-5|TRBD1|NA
TGCCGTGCCCTCGGACAGGGGATGAAAGAGACCCAGTACTTC
CRALGQGMKETQYF
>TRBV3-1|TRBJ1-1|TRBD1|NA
TGTGCCAGCAGCAAAAGACAGGGAAGGACTGAAGCTTTCTTT
CASSKRQGRTEAFF
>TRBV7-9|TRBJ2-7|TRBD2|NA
TGTGCCAGCAGACGGGAGGGCTACGAGCAGTACTTC
CASRREGYEQYF
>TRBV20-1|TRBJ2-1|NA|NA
TGCAGTGCTACAGGTGGGGATGAGCAGTTCTTC
CSATGGDEQFF
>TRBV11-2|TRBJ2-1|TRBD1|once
TGTGCCAGCAGCTATGGACAGGGAACTTACAATGAGCAGTTCTTC
CASSYGQGTYNEQFF
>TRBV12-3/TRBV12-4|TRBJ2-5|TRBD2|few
TGTGCCAGCAGTTCAGGGGCGGGGGGAATAGAGACCCAGTACTTC
CASSSGAGGIETQYF
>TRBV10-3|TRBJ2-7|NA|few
TGTGCCATCAGTGAGTCGGTCAGGATCCCCGGGAAACCCAGGTACGAGCAGTACTTC
CAISESVRIPGKPRYEQYF
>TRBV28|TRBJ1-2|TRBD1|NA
TGTGCCACCAGTTCTTTCGCGACCGGATCAGGGGGGAGCTATGGCTACACCTTC
CATSSFATGSGGSYGYTF
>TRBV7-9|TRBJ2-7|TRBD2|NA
TGTGCCAGCAGCTTATTAACGGGAGGGTACAATGAGCAGTACTTC
CASSLLTGGYNEQYF
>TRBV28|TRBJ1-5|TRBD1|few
TGTGCCAGCAGTTTTACAGGGGACAATCAGCCCCAGCATTTT
CASSFTGDNQPQHF
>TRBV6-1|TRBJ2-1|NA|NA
TGTGCCAGCAGTGAGCTCATAGCTCCTCCCTACAATGAGCAGTTCTTC
CASSELIAPPYNEQFF
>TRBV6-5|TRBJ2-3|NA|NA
TGTGCCAGCAGAAGAGGACCCACAGATACGCAGTATTTT
CASRRGPTDTQYF
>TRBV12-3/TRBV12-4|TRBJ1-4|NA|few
TGTGCCAGCAGGTCCGGGACTCTGATTAATGAAAAACTGTTTTTT
CASRSGTLINEKLFF
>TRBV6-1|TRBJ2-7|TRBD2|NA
TGTGCCAGCAACGGACTAGCGGGAGCGTATAATGAGCAGTACTTC
CASNGLAGAYNEQYF
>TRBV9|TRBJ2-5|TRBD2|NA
TGTGCCAGCAGCGAGAGTAGCGGGAGGGAGACCCAGTACTTC
CASSESSGRETQYF
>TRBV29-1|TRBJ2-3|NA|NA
TGCAGCGTTGAAGATCCGGACAGCCCAGATACGCAGTATTTT
CSVEDPDSPDTQYF
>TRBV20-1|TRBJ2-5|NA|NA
TGCAGTGCTGCTAGTAAGAGGGAGACCCAGTACTTC
CSAASKRETQYF
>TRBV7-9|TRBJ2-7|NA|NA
TGTGCCAGCAGCTTAGGCAGGGTCCACTCCTACGAGCAGTACTTC
CASSLGRVHSYEQYF
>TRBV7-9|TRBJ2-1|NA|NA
TGTGCCAGCAGCTCAGTTGGCGGTGAGCAGTTCTTC
CASSSVGGEQFF
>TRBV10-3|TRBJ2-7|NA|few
TGTGCCATCAGTAAGACAGACGGGATTTCCTACGAGCAGTACTTC
CAISKTDGISYEQYF
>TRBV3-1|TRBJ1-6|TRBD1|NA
TGTGCCAGCAGTCGGACAGGGAGTAATTCACCCCTCCACTTT
CASSRTGSNSPLHF
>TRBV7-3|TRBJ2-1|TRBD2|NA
TGTGCCAGCAGCTTAGGGACTAGCGGGACCTACAATGAGCAGTTCTTC
CASSLGTSGTYNEQFF
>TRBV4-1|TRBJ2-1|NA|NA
TGCGCCAGCAGCCAAGGCCCCGGGACTTACAATGAGCAGTTCTTC
CASSQGPGTYNEQFF
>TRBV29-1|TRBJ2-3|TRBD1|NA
TGCAGCGTGGAGGACGGGACAGGGACAGATACGCAGTATTTT
CSVEDGTGTDTQYF
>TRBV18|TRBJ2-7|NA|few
TGTGCCAGCTCCTCGCCGCAGGACTCCTACGAGCAGTACTTC
CASSSPQDSYEQYF
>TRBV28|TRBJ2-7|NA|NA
TGTGCCAGCACCTCCCCGGACACCCCCTACGAGCAGTACTTC
CASTSPDTPYEQYF
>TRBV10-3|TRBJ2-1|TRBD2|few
TGTGCCATCAGTCAGGTAGCGGGAGGGAACAATGAGCAGTTCTTC
CAISQVAGGNNEQFF
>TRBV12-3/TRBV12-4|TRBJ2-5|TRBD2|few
TGTGCCAGCAGTACCCTAGCGGGAGTAGAGACCCAGTACTTC
CASSTLAGVETQYF
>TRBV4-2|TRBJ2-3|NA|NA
TGTGCCAGCAGCCTAGGACTGGACGGGAGCTGGTTCACAGATACGCAGTATTTT
CASSLGLDGSWFTDTQYF
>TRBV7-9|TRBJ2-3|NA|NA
TGTGCCAGCAGCTTAGCCCGGGATGAGTTCGCAGGTACGCAGTATTTT
CASSLARDEFAGTQYF
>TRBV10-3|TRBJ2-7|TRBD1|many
TGTGCCATCAGTGTTTTCGGGGACAGGGGACTCTACGAGCAGTACTTC
CAISVFGDRGLYEQYF
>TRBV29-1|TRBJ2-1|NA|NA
TGCAGCGGGATCGGCGGGGCTAGAAATGAGCAGTTCTTC
CSGIGGARNEQFF
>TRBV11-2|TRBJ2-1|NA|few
TGTGCCAGCAGCTTAGCGACCTGGGCGAGGAATGAGCAGTTCTTC
CASSLATWARNEQFF
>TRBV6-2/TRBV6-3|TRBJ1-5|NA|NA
TGTGCCAGCAGAACCGACACCTCCGATCAGCCCCAGCATTTT
CASRTDTSDQPQHF
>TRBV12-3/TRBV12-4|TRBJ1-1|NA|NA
TGTGCCGGCAGTTTCGGGGGGGTGGGCACTGAAGCTTTCTTT
CAGSFGGVGTEAFF
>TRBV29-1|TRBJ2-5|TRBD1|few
TGCAGCGCGAACCTTCTCACCTTTACAGGGGTGGAGACCCAGTACTTC
CSANLLTFTGVETQYF
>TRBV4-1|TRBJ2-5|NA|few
TGCGCCAGCAGCCAAGTACTGCAAGAGACCCAGTACTTC
CASSQVLQETQYF
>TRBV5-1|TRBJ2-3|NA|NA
TGCGCCAGCAGCTCCCAACCCACGGACACAGATACGCAGTATTTT
CASSSQPTDTDTQYF
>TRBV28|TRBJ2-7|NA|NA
TGTGCCAGCAGCAGACTAGTGATCTACGAGCAGTACTTC
CASSRLVIYEQYF
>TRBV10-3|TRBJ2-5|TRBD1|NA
TGTGCCATCAGTGAGTCGACAGGGCGGCAGTACTTC
CAISESTGRQYF